A selection of T cell receptor beta chains follows, all from one sample in a study of T-cell memory formation after mild COVID-19. TCRdb re-derived calls from the 5' RACE reads in MiXCR, one entry per CDR3 protein. The table lists around 220,000 distinct CDR3 sequences, about 16% of them singletons, with roughly 3.6% in the top ten. Sequenced: PBMCs or a T cell subset sorted from them (not recorded which). The origin of the receptors is a man younger than 35 who had mild COVID-19 (a few samples of this study predate the infection). Cell type and time point are not known. Each CDR3 is given with its conserved first and last residue. D genes are given only for firm matches. Expanded clones are given a class, and other clones once, few, many or no size at all.

NA,NA,TRBV20-1,TRBJ2-4,CSANHEASRRYF,TGCAGTGCTAACCACGAGGCCTCGCGTAGGTACTTC
few,NA,TRBV15,TRBJ2-7,CATSRDLARGSYEQYF,TGTGCCACCAGCAGAGATCTGGCGCGGGGCTCCTACGAGCAGTACTTC
NA,NA,TRBV5-4,TRBJ2-7,CASSIRDKPGEQYF,TGTGCCAGCAGCATCCGGGACAAACCGGGCGAGCAGTACTTC
few,TRBD1,TRBV7-3,TRBJ1-5,CASSLIGQGAVGNQPQHF,TGTGCCAGCAGCTTAATCGGACAGGGGGCCGTTGGCAATCAGCCCCAGCATTTT
many,NA,TRBV6-2/TRBV6-3,TRBJ2-5,CASSAGEETQYF,TGTGCCAGCAGTGCGGGTGAAGAGACCCAGTACTTC
NA,NA,TRBV5-1,TRBJ2-1,CASTPGVWDSNEQFF,TGCGCCAGCACCCCCGGGGTCTGGGATTCGAATGAGCAGTTCTTC
few,TRBD2,TRBV20-1,TRBJ2-1,CSALREAGVSEQFF,TGCAGTGCCCTCCGCGAAGCGGGGGTAAGTGAGCAGTTCTTC
few,NA,TRBV5-6,TRBJ1-1,CASSPLGNTENTEAFF,TGTGCCAGCAGCCCCCTGGGCAACACTGAGAACACTGAAGCTTTCTTT
NA,NA,TRBV2,TRBJ1-2,CASSPLGDGYTF,TGTGCCAGCAGTCCATTGGGGGACGGCTACACCTTC
NA,NA,TRBV18,TRBJ2-1,CASSQTTRGEQFF,TGTGCCAGCTCACAGACGACCAGGGGTGAGCAGTTCTTC
many,NA,TRBV5-1,TRBJ2-3,CASSIGLPTDTQYF,TGCGCCAGCAGCATCGGACTACCCACAGATACGCAGTATTTT
NA,NA,TRBV20-1,TRBJ2-1,CSATTINEQFF,TGCAGTGCTACAACTATCAATGAGCAGTTCTTC
NA,TRBD1,TRBV24-1,TRBJ2-3,CATRRRDRVTDTQYF,TGTGCCACGCGACGCCGGGACAGGGTGACAGATACGCAGTATTTT
few,NA,TRBV9,TRBJ2-7,CASSGGPTYEQYF,TGTGCCAGCAGCGGGGGCCCTACCTACGAGCAGTACTTC
NA,NA,TRBV27,TRBJ2-6,CASSLLGEPGANVLTF,TGTGCCAGCAGTTTATTGGGGGAACCTGGGGCCAACGTCCTGACTTTC
few,NA,TRBV5-4,TRBJ2-2,CASSPGERRGGELFF,TGTGCCAGCAGCCCGGGCGAACGCCGCGGCGGGGAGCTGTTTTTT
few,NA,TRBV7-2,TRBJ2-3,CASSSTVTTDTQYF,TGTGCCAGCAGCTCAACGGTGACCACAGATACGCAGTATTTT
NA,TRBD1,TRBV6-5,TRBJ1-2,CASSGGTARYGYTF,TGTGCCAGCAGTGGTGGGACAGCCCGCTATGGCTACACCTTC
NA,NA,TRBV18,TRBJ1-4,CASSPLGTNEKLFF,TGTGCCAGCTCACCGTTGGGGACTAATGAAAAACTGTTTTTT
few,NA,TRBV5-1,TRBJ1-4,CASSLTTTNEKLFF,TGCGCCAGCAGCTTGACAACAACTAATGAAAAACTGTTTTTT
few,NA,TRBV10-1,TRBJ1-4,CASSESGDGNEKLFF,TGCGCCAGCAGTGAGTCAGGGGACGGCAATGAAAAACTGTTTTTT
few,TRBD1,TRBV6-5,TRBJ1-6,CASSHDRAWSYNSPLHF,TGTGCCAGCAGTCATGACAGGGCATGGTCCTATAATTCACCCCTCCACTTT
NA,NA,TRBV2,TRBJ1-1,CASSYTSNTEAFF,TGTGCCAGCAGCTACACATCGAACACTGAAGCTTTCTTT
many,TRBD1,TRBV7-2,TRBJ1-1,CASSLVFRQGATAVTEAFF,TGTGCCAGCAGCTTAGTATTTCGTCAGGGGGCCACGGCAGTCACTGAAGCTTTCTTT
few,NA,TRBV12-3/TRBV12-4,TRBJ1-2,CASSLKGNGYTF,TGTGCCAGCAGTTTAAAGGGGAATGGCTACACCTTC
NA,NA,TRBV20-1,TRBJ1-3,CSAILPGSNTIYF,TGCAGTGCTATCCTGCCGGGGAGTAACACCATATATTTT
NA,TRBD2,TRBV6-2/TRBV6-3,TRBJ2-7,CASSYAEGLAGTFEQYF,TGTGCCAGCAGTTACGCGGAGGGACTAGCGGGGACCTTCGAGCAGTACTTC
few,NA,TRBV5-1,TRBJ1-2,CASSLDRASYGYTF,TGCGCCAGCAGCTTGGACCGGGCTAGCTATGGCTACACCTTC
NA,NA,TRBV5-5,TRBJ2-1,CASSKQSNPYNEQFF,TGTGCCAGCAGCAAACAGTCCAACCCCTACAATGAGCAGTTCTTC
NA,NA,TRBV18,TRBJ1-5,CASSTDRDQPQHF,TGTGCCAGCTCAACGGACAGAGATCAGCCCCAGCATTTT
few,NA,TRBV7-2,TRBJ1-1,CASSSAPSTGNTEAFF,TGTGCCAGCAGCTCAGCTCCTTCGACAGGCAACACTGAAGCTTTCTTT
many,TRBD2,TRBV5-5,TRBJ2-3,CASRLTSLSPDTQYF,TGTGCCAGCAGACTGACTAGCTTATCACCAGATACGCAGTATTTT
few,TRBD2,TRBV20-1,TRBJ2-3,CSVSGPGSTDTQYF,TGCAGTGTTAGCGGGCCCGGTAGCACAGATACGCAGTATTTT
many,NA,TRBV6-2/TRBV6-3,TRBJ2-1,CASANPYNEQFF,TGTGCCAGCGCCAACCCCTACAATGAGCAGTTCTTC
NA,NA,TRBV7-2,TRBJ2-2,CASSFSVGAGELFF,TGTGCCAGCAGCTTCAGCGTGGGGGCCGGGGAGCTGTTTTTT
NA,NA,TRBV7-2,TRBJ2-7,CASSLVGYMQYF,TGTGCCAGCAGCTTAGTGGGCTACATGCAGTACTTC
NA,NA,TRBV6-1,TRBJ1-1,CASTFGGTEAFF,TGTGCCAGCACTTTTGGGGGCACTGAAGCTTTCTTT
NA,NA,TRBV7-9,TRBJ2-4,CASSSAWGLRNIQYF,TGTGCCAGCAGCTCCGCGTGGGGTCTGAGAAACATTCAGTACTTC
few,TRBD1,TRBV20-1,TRBJ1-6,CSARTTGTNSPLHF,TGCAGTGCTAGGACGACAGGGACCAATTCACCCCTCCACTTT
few,NA,TRBV29-1,TRBJ1-1,CSVAAAAGFTEAFF,TGCAGCGTGGCGGCTGCCGCAGGGTTCACTGAAGCTTTCTTT
few,NA,TRBV4-3,TRBJ1-1,CASSQDHQGTNTEAFF,TGCGCCAGCAGCCAAGATCATCAAGGAACGAACACTGAAGCTTTCTTT
NA,NA,TRBV5-1,TRBJ2-5,CASTVTSGFVETQYF,TGCGCCAGCACGGTTACGTCCGGTTTTGTGGAGACCCAGTACTTC
NA,NA,TRBV6-5,TRBJ1-1,CASSYAGKLTEAFF,TGTGCCAGCAGTTACGCAGGGAAGCTCACTGAAGCTTTCTTT
many,NA,TRBV5-1,TRBJ1-5,CASSLEGRGNQPQHF,TGCGCCAGCAGCTTGGAAGGTAGGGGCAATCAGCCCCAGCATTTT
many,NA,TRBV5-1,TRBJ1-5,CASSLEGLEGPQHF,TGCGCCAGCAGCTTGGAAGGCCTGGAGGGGCCCCAGCATTTT
NA,TRBD2,TRBV7-2,TRBJ2-1,CASRFGGGNEQFF,TGTGCCAGCAGATTCGGCGGGGGCAATGAGCAGTTCTTC
NA,NA,TRBV2,TRBJ1-1,CASSVWGVNTEAFF,TGTGCCAGCAGTGTGTGGGGAGTGAACACTGAAGCTTTCTTT
few,TRBD2,TRBV6-2/TRBV6-3,TRBJ2-3,CASSYPSRGGYSDTQYF,TGTGCCAGCAGTTACCCGAGCCGCGGGGGGTACTCAGATACGCAGTATTTT